What follows are 18 T cell receptor beta chains derived from one specimen sequenced in a study of shared clonotypes between healthy human individuals. Some clones are missing from TCRdb's copy, which holds only in-frame ones; the method was immunoSEQ multiplex PCR. The repertoire holds millions of clones, with 85% to 95% as singletons. Naive CD8 populations comprised CD45RO-negative cells positively selected for CCR7, excluding terminally differentiated effector memory CD45RA+ cells. Sequencing was done on a sample of naive CD8+ T cells sorted from blood. All receptors derive from a man aged 18 to 29 in good health.

Regarding this clone: Other DNA sequences in this specimen translate into the identical CDR3. This chain links TRBV30 with TRBJ1-2; TRBD1 is a possible D gene (6 bases). Trimming cost V 3 bases and J 2 bases, with 10 bases left between them. Germline CDR1 is GTSNPN and CDR2 is SVGIG (reference sequence). The CDR3 is made up of 13 amino acids. The CDR3 DNA reads TGTGCCTGGAGCGAAACAGGGAACTATGGCTACACCTTC. Residues: CAWSETGNYGYTF.

The rearrangement joins TRBV5-1 to TRBJ2-1; D gene unclear. CDR3 length equals 15 residues. Trimming removed 2 bases at V and 2 bases at J, with 11 bases between. CDR1 and CDR2 from the germline V gene are SGHRS and YFSETQ. The CDR3 loop reads CASSFESTAYNEQFF. In DNA form, the CDR3 reads TGCGCCAGCAGCTTTGAGTCCACCGCCTACAATGAGCAGTTCTTC. Full variable domain (remainder filled in from reference TRBV5-1 and TRBJ2-1): KAGVTQTPRYLIKTRGQQVTLSCSPISGHRSVSWYQQTPGQGLQFLFEYFSETQRNKGNFPGRFSGRQFSNSRSEMNVSTLELGDSALYLCASSFESTAYNEQFFGPGTRLTVL.

With regard to this clone: This could be a read error, since a much larger clone is one nucleotide away. The sample contains more than one DNA sequence encoding this CDR3. V and J are TRBV19 and TRBJ2-7, with no clear D. The CDR3 has 11 residues. Germline V CDR1 and CDR2: LNHDA, SQIVND (reference sequence). V gave up 1 base and J gave up 6 bases, with 4 bases separating them. The CDR3 spells CASSIGAEQYF. The CDR3 DNA reads TGTGCCAGTAGTATAGGGGCCGAGCAGTACTTC.

The chain couples TRBV5-1 to TRBJ1-2; 12 bases align to TRBD1. Germline loops: CDR1 SGHRS, CDR2 YFSETQ. The junction had 8 bases not matched to a gene; V was cut back by 4 bases and J by 7 bases. CDR3 length: 15 amino acids. CDR3 amino acids: CASSLLGTGGTGYTF. In DNA form, the CDR3 reads TGCGCCAGCAGCCTTTTAGGGACAGGGGGCACTGGCTACACCTTC.

This sequence joins TRBV27 and TRBJ2-7; tentatively, D is TRBD2 (5 bases). The V gene's germline CDR1 is MNHEY and CDR2 SMNVEV (reference sequence). The V and J ends lost 4 bases and 1 base respectively, with 11 bases between them. CDR3 length equals 14 residues. The CDR3: CASSYLTGSYEQYF. CDR3 DNA sequence: TGTGCCAGCAGTTACCTTACGGGGTCCTACGAGCAGTACTTC.

Notes on this clone: The sample has other DNA sequences that encode this CDR3 too. The chain combines TRBV4-1 with TRBJ2-1; D is unclear. Deletions cut 1 base from V and 4 bases from J, with 8 bases between. Germline CDR1 and CDR2: MGHRA and YSYEKL. CDR3 length: 14 amino acids. The CDR3 bases are TGCGCCAGCAGCCAAGGGTCTGATTACAATGAGCAGTTCTTC. The encoded protein is CASSQGSDYNEQFF.

Concerning this clone: Other DNA sequences in this sample translate to the same CDR3. The chain combines TRBV27 with TRBJ2-1; 7 bases are shared with TRBD2. V shed 2 bases and J 0 bases; nucleotides not matched to a gene: 1. Germline V lookup: CDR1 MNHEY, CDR2 SMNVEV (reference sequence). There are 15 residues in the CDR3. This CDR3 is CASSLAGVSYNEQFF. Written as DNA, the CDR3 is TGTGCCAGCAGTTTAGCGGGGGTCTCCTACAATGAGCAGTTCTTC.

The chain carries TRBV25-1 and TRBJ1-6; TRBD1 might be the D (5 bases). This CDR3 is 18 amino acids long. V lost 1 base and J 0 bases, leaving 13 bases between the germline ends. Per germline, CDR1 MGHDK and CDR2 SYGVNS. CDR3 nucleotides: TGTGCCAGCAGTGAATTGGGGGGGAGGAGCTCCTATAATTCACCCCTCCACTTT. This sequence encodes CASSELGGRSSYNSPLHF.

V is TRBV27 and J is TRBJ2-1; perhaps TRBD1 as D (5 bases). Trimming took off 2 bases at V and 3 bases at J, with 11 bases between the two ends. Germline CDR1 MNHEY, CDR2 SMNVEV (reference sequence). The CDR3 spans 15 residues. The CDR3 here is CASSLMQGDYNEQFF. For the CDR3, the DNA is TGTGCCAGCAGTTTAATGCAGGGTGACTACAATGAGCAGTTCTTC.

The chain employs TRBV27 and TRBJ1-6; 8 positions match TRBD1. CDR1 is MNHEY and CDR2 is SMNVEV in the germline V gene (reference sequence). This CDR3 spans 16 amino acids. Losses at the gene ends were 1 base for V and 6 bases for J; bases not matched to a gene: 5. CDR3 residues: CASSLLAGGINSPLHF. In DNA form, the CDR3 reads TGTGCCAGCAGTTTATTGGCAGGGGGCATTAATTCACCCCTCCACTTT.

The chain employs TRBV4-1 and TRBJ1-2; D uncertain. The V and J ends lost 4 bases and 1 base respectively, with 10 bases between them. Germline loops: CDR1 MGHRA, CDR2 YSYEKL. CDR3 size: 14 residues. The CDR3 is CASSPSPHNYGYTF. DNA of the CDR3: TGCGCCAGCAGCCCGTCCCCCCATAACTATGGCTACACCTTC.

In this sample, this clone turned up once. The V call is TRBV29-1, the J call TRBJ2-1, with D hard to call. Trimming left V 5 bases short and J 0 bases short, with 11 bases between. This CDR3 contains 14 residues. The germline V gene has CDR1 SQVTM and CDR2 ANQGSEA. CDR3 coding DNA: TGCAGCGTTCTGGGGTTAAGCTCCTACAATGAGCAGTTCTTC. Residues: CSVLGLSSYNEQFF.

The table lists this clone with a count of one. The same CDR3 can be traced to other DNA sequences in this sample. The chain employs TRBV4-3 and TRBJ2-7, with 7 nucleotides matching TRBD2. Germline lookup yields CDR1 LGHNA and CDR2 YSLEER. CDR3 length equals 15 residues. The V segment lost 0 bases and the J segment 3 bases; nucleotides outside the gene matches: 5. CDR3 amino acids: CASSQDLASGYEQYF. The CDR3 DNA is TGCGCCAGCAGCCAAGATCTGGCTAGCGGCTACGAGCAGTACTTC.

As regards this clone: Since a much larger clone is just one base distant, this may be a read error. The V call is TRBV5-6, the J call TRBJ2-5; D perhaps matches TRBD1 (5 bases). V was shortened by 5 bases and J by 3 bases, with 11 bases between the two germline ends. The CDR3 runs to 13 residues. CDR1 is SGHDT, CDR2 YYEEEE, per germline. The DNA of the CDR3 is TGTGCCAGCAGTTACGACAGAGAAGAGACCCAGTACTTC. Its translation is CASSYDREETQYF.

The J gene is TRBJ2-7, the V gene TRBV10-1, with D perhaps TRBD1 (5 bases). Deletions cut 2 bases from V and 2 bases from J, with 13 bases between. This CDR3 is built from 15 residues. Looked up from germline, CDR1 is WNHNN and CDR2 is SYGVQD (reference sequence). This CDR3 reads CASSETPGFPYEQYF. The CDR3 coding sequence is TGCGCCAGCAGTGAGACCCCAGGGTTCCCCTACGAGCAGTACTTC.

The chain joins TRBV7-9 to TRBJ2-1, with D perhaps matching TRBD2 (5 bases). Germline CDR1 reads SEHNR; CDR2 reads FQNEAQ (reference sequence). Trimming pared 2 bases from V and 2 bases from J, leaving 16 bases between. CDR3 length: 17 residues. As DNA, the CDR3 is TGTGCCAGCAGCTTAAGTAGCCTAGCTTTAGCCTACAATGAGCAGTTCTTC. Translation: CASSLSSLALAYNEQFF.

V gene TRBV27 combines with J gene TRBJ2-7, with D hard to call. Germline-derived CDR1 and CDR2 are MNHEY and SMNVEV (reference sequence). V was pared by 5 bases and J by 0 bases, with 17 bases between. This CDR3 contains 16 residues. The CDR3: CASSVSQGPHSYEQYF. The DNA of the CDR3 is TGTGCCAGCAGTGTCTCACAAGGGCCCCACTCCTACGAGCAGTACTTC.

This chain joins TRBV23-1 and TRBJ1-6; 9 positions match TRBD1. TRBV23-1 is marked as an open reading frame, function uncertain. The CDR3 is 16 residues long. J lost 7 bases, V lost 2 bases, and 6 bases had no gene match. The CDR3 region has the DNA TGCGCCAGCAGTCAAGCGGTGGACAGGGGAAATTCACCCCTCCACTTT. Residues: CASSQAVDRGNSPLHF.